The present T cell receptor beta chain was sequenced within a study of cytomegalovirus exposure and HLA in healthy donors (dated 2017 in TCRdb). Broadly, across the study: An earlier analysis of approximately 640 of the donors reported roughly 300 Gb of sequence data and more than 90 million unique TCR beta sequences from roughly 200 million T cells. Of the roughly 410 genotyped donors, 81% were placed in the genetic ancestry cluster associated with self-reported Caucasian donors. All discovery cohort repertoires had been generated using a single sequencing platform. The aim of the study was to test whether cataloging public T cell receptors could identify signatures of past pathogen exposure. In the later analysis, no new phenotypic data were used to find candidate immune exposures; instead, reliance was placed on TCR beta sequences and their occurrence across donors. Donor age, sex, ethnicity and CMV serostatus were compiled together with the repertoire data. In a later genetic analysis, genome-wide SNP genotypes for about 55% of the roughly 700 donors were used, and that subset was treated as a discovery cohort. HLA typing covered class I and class II loci at four-digit resolution. Typing coverage differed by locus: A, B, C, DRB1 and DQB1 were typed in roughly 629-640 donors, DQA1 in approximately 520, DPA1 in over 600, and DPB1 in roughly 450. Four to six DR-DQ haplotypes were handled as single units for association and clustering, since linkage in the cohort was strong. The study profiled the T cell repertoires of about 640 subjects by immunosequencing and related them to cytomegalovirus serostatus. About 320 gigabases of sequencing data and tens of millions of unique TCR sequences were included in an early release covering about 700 HLA-typed donors. The study combined high-throughput TCR immunosequencing, statistical association of individual TCRs with disease status, and machine learning to predict cytomegalovirus infection status. Along with the approximately 700-subject first cohort, a separate validation cohort of 120 different subjects was used. Among 300 to 500 genotyped donors of the cohort, an average of approximately 200,000 unique TCR beta nucleotide sequences was sequenced per donor, of which 15% to 20% were non-productive. To decide whether each TCR beta V gene segment behaved as functional or pseudogenic, an earlier analysis of fewer than 750 of the donors relied on high-throughput TCR beta sequencing. A later analysis re-examined previously published TCR beta repertoires from about 670 donors and added high-resolution HLA genotyping to investigate patterns of TCR occurrence.

The cohort was made up of about 610 healthy bone marrow donors. All cohort members were sampled while nominally healthy, although unrecorded immune exposures were likely present. The donor tested CMV seropositive, placing the donor among the 250 to 350 seropositive members of the cohort. A peripheral blood sample was collected from each donor, and TCR beta sequencing was performed on peripheral blood mononuclear cells. Genomic DNA extraction from the blood cell samples was performed with the Qiagen DNeasy Blood Extraction Kit. Details on this clone: Its antigen is unknown. Base qualities were left out, and no much larger clone turns up one base away.

Points the paper makes about the study in general: At a false discovery rate of 0.05, a later analysis linked 15,000 to 20,000 TCR beta sequences to specific HLA alleles. The cohort was sequenced for TCR beta chains only, and without alpha or paired-chain data the features that could be detected were limited. Because HLA typing was unavailable for some donors at each locus, only the typed subset was used in association tests. The sequencing pipeline was judged likely to have produced a cluster of highly shared sequence variants as a technical artifact. V-gene and J-gene trimming of TCR beta chains was associated with a missense DCLRE1C variant in a later genetic analysis, and the association was replicated in an independent cohort. A later genetic analysis reported fewer N-insertions in productive TCRs among donors in an Asian-associated ancestry cluster than the approximately 700-donor mean. In vitro tests confirmed that a few of the cytomegalovirus-associated TCR beta chains recognize cytomegalovirus antigens. Some IMGT-functional V segments, including TRBV6-2 and TRBV6-3, could not be distinguished by the 87-base-pair reads and were therefore excluded. In a later analysis, HLA-associated TCR beta chains showed more clonal expansion and lower generation probabilities than non-associated chains that were equally common. A further reported finding was that TCR beta sequences accurately predicted the HLA-A and HLA-B alleles for most subjects in the first cohort. The classifier was reported to diagnose cytomegalovirus status with high specificity and sensitivity in both the original cohort and the validation cohort. According to a later analysis, most CMV-associated TCR beta chains appeared to be HLA-restricted, and the HLA associations seemed to be driven largely by CMV exposure. Assigning TCR associations to individual alleles was difficult when HLA alleles, especially DR and DQ, strongly co-occurred. Several of the top co-occurrence clusters appeared to be linked to parvovirus B19, influenza, CMV and Epstein-Barr virus, according to a later analysis. Across donors, most TCR sequences were observed very rarely, whereas some public TCRs were present in many individuals. Linkage disequilibrium might explain the correlated functional status among segregating V segments, but an unknown experimental factor could not be excluded. An earlier analysis of several hundred of the donors showed that most TCR beta V segments appeared in productive rearrangements either about 87% or about 30% of the time, which broadly matched IMGT annotations. It was suggested by the authors that the approach could potentially be generalized to other disease states and immunological phenotypes. A later analysis found that TCR association rates varied across HLA loci, with DRB1 alleles showing the most associated TCRs and HLA-C alleles the fewest. Roughly uniform sequencing depth across donors was assumed in presence/absence analyses, although this assumption may not hold. The study gave a list of about 150 TCR beta chains associated with cytomegalovirus. The only immune exposure information available for the cohort was CMV serostatus. The earlier analysis of some 560 of the donors excluded some 15 rarely observed V segments, including chromosome 9 orphons, because counts were too low.

The library relied on the immunoSEQ multiplex PCR assay. For the multiplex PCR, a mixture combining 60 forward primers for TCR Vbeta segments and 13 reverse primers for TCR Jbeta segments was used. The CDR3 region of rearranged TCR beta genes was amplified from genomic DNA by a multiplex PCR assay. On the Illumina HiSeq System, the amplified TCR beta libraries were sequenced as 87-base-pair reads. The study's processing was this. A later analysis counted tens of millions of unique TCR beta chains across the 666 repertoires, and some 11 million of these chains were shared by at least two donors. To remove PCR and sequencing errors, raw reads were error-corrected and collapsed into unique sequences using a nearest-neighbor algorithm that merged closely related sequences. Alignment of CDR3 sequences to IMGT reference sequences was used to assign V, D and J gene segments. For a sequence to be retained, a match of at least six nucleotides to both a V gene segment and a J gene segment was required. A rearrangement counted as productive if the CDR3 had no stop codons and remained in frame with V and J, and every other rearrangement counted as non-productive. Following IMGT convention, CDR3 was defined as the stretch from the second conserved V-encoded cysteine to the conserved J-encoded phenylalanine. Sequences without an unambiguous match to a single V gene segment were excluded from the earlier analysis of about 600 of the donors. In an earlier analysis of roughly 600 of the donors, a V segment was called functional when productive rearrangements were above 56.7%, and segregating when the standard deviation between donors exceeded 5%. A statistical classification framework was built for diagnosing cytomegalovirus status from the catalog of TCR beta chain sequences. V and J gene assignment, in a later analysis, came from comparing TCR nucleotide sequences with IMGT/GENE-DB human TR gene sequences. The TCRdist pipeline was used in a later analysis to assign CDR3 sequences and most-parsimonious VDJ recombination scenarios. In a later analysis, each TCR beta chain was defined by its CDR3 amino acid sequence together with its V-gene family, and reads without a unique V-gene family were excluded. As a way to deal with suspected cross-contamination and a sequencing artifact, a later analysis dropped under 600 nucleotide sequences that were highly shared and had low generation probability. For each public chain, a later analysis derived a clonal expansion index from normalized ranks of inferred template counts within each repertoire. In a later analysis, generation probabilities were computed with a VDJ recombination model fitted to out-of-frame rearrangements, and the resulting probabilities were checked against IGoR. In a later analysis, hypergeometric tests were used to score TCR-TCR, TCR-HLA and TCR-CMV co-occurrence, with a repertoire-size bias correction applied to TCR pairs. False discovery rates were estimated in a later analysis by permuting HLA or CMV assignments 20 times. In a later analysis, co-occurring TCRs were grouped using DBSCAN, and TCRdist sequence similarity was added for clustering within HLA-allele-positive subsets. Repertoires with fewer than 30,000 or more than 120,000 public chains, plus five repertoires with anomalous nucleotide sharing, were excluded from co-occurrence clustering. Held by TCRdb, this immuneACCESS table contains in-frame sequences only and omits some clones. Under half of the omission traces to an unresolved V gene where checked; the cause of the rest is unknown. The V and J calls and clone size come from that table; D and trimming were worked out from the DNA. The sample table lists about 84,000 clones, around four fifths of them with a count of one. Of the sample, roughly 2.6% falls within the top ten clones.

CDR1 and CDR2, per the germline V gene, are SGHTA and FQGTGA. Trimming removed 4 bases from V and 3 bases from J; the gene matches leave 8 bases unexplained. The CDR3 runs 16 amino acids, cysteine and phenylalanine included. Just CDR3 DNA is preserved here, 48 bases in frame from base 1. The chain is assembled from TRBV7-3 and TRBJ2-1, with 8 bases aligning to TRBD1. The receptor's source is a male donor in good health and CMV-seropositive. Material: PBMCs. The nucleotides are TGTGCCAGCAGCTCCCTCCAGGGGGCGAACTACAATGAGCAGTTCTTC. Its amino acids are CASSSLQGANYNEQFF.